This T cell receptor (beta chain) comes out of a study of blood T cell repertoires in COVID-19. Repertoires were generated with immunoSEQ multiplex PCR, while TCRdb's copy carries only in-frame clones and drops some. This sample has more than 300,000 clones, with approximately 87% found just once. The CDR3 length is 18 residues. Germline assignment: CDR1 LGHNA and CDR2 YSLEER. The V and J ends lost 1 base and 0 bases respectively, with 16 bases between them. This TCR was sampled from a woman in her forties or fifties with COVID-19, enrolled during active disease. The rearrangement joins TRBV4-3 to TRBJ2-1; D might be TRBD2 (6 bases). The sequenced sample consisted of peripheral blood. CDR3 sequence reads: CASSQVGAGGSSYNEQFF. The DNA for the CDR3 is TGCGCCAGCAGCCAAGTTGGAGCGGGTGGAAGCTCCTACAATGAGCAGTTCTTC.